This T cell receptor beta chain was captured in a study of blood T cell repertoires in COVID-19 (TCRdb year 2020). Turning to the overall study: Recovered participants in ImmuneRACE Cohort 3 were defined as having two consecutive negative NP/OP PCR tests, clearance from a healthcare professional, or resolution of symptoms. Samples from collaborators originated in the United States, Italy and Spain and spanned both the acute and convalescent phases of COVID-19. The prospective study material was composed of cDNA or gDNA derived from T cells, B-cell-depleted T cells, or PBMCs. The dataset comprised deeply sampled blood TCRbeta repertoires from subjects exposed to, actively infected with, or recovered from COVID-19. The repertoires were made available in a free public database intended to serve as a resource for research on the immune response to SARS-CoV-2. Samples came from the ongoing ImmuneRACE study (first 160 participants) plus 1,254 subjects from 6 global collaborators. A de-identified subject ID, COVID-19 status, age in years and sex were almost always included in the sample metadata. Where available, HLA class I and class II types were taken from metadata supplied by the sample provider and were not determined by assay-based typing. The full study reports these points: The quantity of clinical and demographic metadata differed by source and by participant and was supplied without curation.

In regard to this clone: This clone's antigen is unknown. Nothing much larger sits one base from this clone, and base qualities are not available.

From a lookup of the germline V gene, CDR1 and CDR2 are MDHEN and SYDVKM. The junction carries 8 bases between V and J, which are trimmed by 3 bases and 0 bases respectively. The CDR3 has 14 amino acids, counting the end cysteine and phenylalanine. Of the read, only the CDR3 DNA is kept; its 42 bases are in frame from base 1. In the prospective study, participants were about 18 to 89 years old, resided in fewer than 25 geographic areas of the United States, and were enrolled through a virtual design. Cohort assignment in the prospective study relied on participant-reported clinical history from a screening survey and a study questionnaire. In the prospective study, whole blood, serum and a nasopharyngeal or oropharyngeal swab were collected from each participant by mobile phlebotomists. Prospective study participants could optionally give additional blood draws and questionnaires over an approximately two-month period. Blood samples from the prospective study were shipped frozen or at room temperature prior to DNA extraction.

The immunoSEQ Assay, a bias-controlled multiplex PCR, was used to amplify TCRbeta CDR3 regions from genomic DNA. The source study handled its data this way. The number of nucleated cells in each sample was estimated from the amplification of reference gene primers within the assay. To quantify the absolute abundance of each unique TCRbeta CDR3 rearrangement, sequence reads were collapsed and filtered. For each sample, productive Simpson clonality was calculated by taking the square root of Simpson's diversity index across productive rearrangements. The immuneACCESS repertoire file appears here via TCRdb, limited to in-frame rearrangements. These files lack a portion of the clones; in checked studies, under half of the deficit traces to unresolved V genes, and the cause of the others is not known. The V and J calls and the clone size are those of that table, but D and trimming were determined from the DNA. The sample table lists more than 300,000 clones, approximately 89% of them with a count of one. Of the sample, around 1.9% falls within the top ten clones.

The TCR comes from a man aged 35-49 years in a cohort exposed to, infected with or recovered from COVID-19 (not recorded which). This sequence uses TRBV28 and TRBJ2-5, with no confidently assigned D gene. The specimen was PBMCs or T cells enriched from blood (not recorded which). The sequence in DNA is TGTGCCAGCAGTTTTTTGGGCAACCAAGAGACCCAGTACTTC. Its amino acids are CASSFLGNQETQYF.